The entry below gives a single T cell receptor (beta chain) sequence along with its context. Its cognate antigen is unknown. This specimen belongs to a study of cytomegalovirus exposure and HLA in healthy donors. Overall study findings and caveats: Reportedly, TCR beta sequences accurately predicted HLA-A and HLA-B alleles in most subjects. Later on, an analysis showed TCR association rates differing by HLA locus, with DRB1 the most and HLA-C the fewest. Reports credit the classifier with highly specific, highly sensitive diagnosis of cytomegalovirus status.

This PCR relied on a set of 60 Vbeta primers and 13 Jbeta primers. Repertoires were generated with immunoSEQ multiplex PCR, while TCRdb's copy carries only in-frame clones and drops some. The sample gives roughly 100,000 clones, almost 80% of which show up once; roughly 3.9% is in the top ten. CDR1 and CDR2 (germline): SGHTA, FQGNSA. This CDR3 region has 12 residues. V dropped 6 bases and J dropped 4; count of bases not matched to a gene: 1. The source material was PBMCs. V and J are TRBV7-2 and TRBJ2-3, with 7 bases fitting TRBD2. The receptor comes from a middle-aged man in good health and CMV-seropositive. CDR3 DNA sequence: TGTGCCAGCAGGGGGAGGGCAGATACGCAGTATTTT. Its translation is CASRGRADTQYF.